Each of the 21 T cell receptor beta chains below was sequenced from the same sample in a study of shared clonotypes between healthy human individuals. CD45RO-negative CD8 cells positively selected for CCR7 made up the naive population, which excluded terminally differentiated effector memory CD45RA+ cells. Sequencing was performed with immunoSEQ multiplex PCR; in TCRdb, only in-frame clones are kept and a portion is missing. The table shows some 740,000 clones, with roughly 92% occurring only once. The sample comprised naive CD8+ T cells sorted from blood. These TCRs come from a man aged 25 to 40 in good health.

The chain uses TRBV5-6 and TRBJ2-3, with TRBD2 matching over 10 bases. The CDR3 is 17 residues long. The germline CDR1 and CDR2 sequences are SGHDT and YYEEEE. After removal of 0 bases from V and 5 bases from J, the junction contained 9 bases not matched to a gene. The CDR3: CASSLEGAGGPRDTQYF. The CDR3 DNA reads TGTGCCAGCAGCTTGGAAGGAGCGGGAGGGCCAAGAGATACGCAGTATTTT.

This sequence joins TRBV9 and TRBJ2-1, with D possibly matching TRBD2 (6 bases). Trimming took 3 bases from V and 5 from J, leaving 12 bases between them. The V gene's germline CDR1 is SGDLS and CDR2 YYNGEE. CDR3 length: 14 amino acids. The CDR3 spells CASSAWDLNNEQFF. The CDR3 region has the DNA TGTGCCAGCAGCGCGTGGGACTTAAACAATGAGCAGTTCTTC.

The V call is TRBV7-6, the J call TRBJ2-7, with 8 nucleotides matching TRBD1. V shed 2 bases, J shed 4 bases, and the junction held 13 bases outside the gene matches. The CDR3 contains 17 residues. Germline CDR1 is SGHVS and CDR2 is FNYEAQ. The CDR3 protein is CASSLLVPGTGPYEQYF. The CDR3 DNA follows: TGTGCCAGCAGCTTATTAGTCCCCGGGACAGGCCCTTACGAGCAGTACTTC.

In DNA, the CDR3 is TGCAGCGTTGAGCTTAGGAATGAGCAGTTCTTC. Its protein product is CSVELRNEQFF. The chain employs TRBV29-1 and TRBJ2-1; no firm D call. Germline values: CDR1 SQVTM, CDR2 ANQGSEA. The CDR3 has 11 residues. V lost 3 bases and J lost 7, with 7 bases in between.

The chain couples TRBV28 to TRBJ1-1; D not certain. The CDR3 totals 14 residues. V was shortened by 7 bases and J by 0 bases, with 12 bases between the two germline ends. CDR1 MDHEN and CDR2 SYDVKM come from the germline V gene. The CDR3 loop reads CASTYWGMNTEAFF. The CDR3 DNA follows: TGTGCCAGCACCTATTGGGGTATGAACACTGAAGCTTTCTTT.

In DNA, the CDR3 is TGTGCCTGGACTCCCTGGGTGAATTCCTACGAGCAGTACTTC. Encoded protein: CAWTPWVNSYEQYF. The gene calls are TRBV30 and TRBJ2-7; no clear D. The CDR3 covers 14 residues. Germline values: CDR1 GTSNPN, CDR2 SVGIG (reference sequence). V was trimmed by 4 bases and J by 1 base, leaving 14 bases between them.

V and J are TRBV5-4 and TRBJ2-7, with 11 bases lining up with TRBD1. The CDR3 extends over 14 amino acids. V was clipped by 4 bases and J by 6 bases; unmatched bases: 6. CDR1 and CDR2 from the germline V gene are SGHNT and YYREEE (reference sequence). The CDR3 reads CASSPGTGGFEQYF. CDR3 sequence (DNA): TGTGCCAGCAGCCCCGGGACAGGGGGATTCGAGCAGTACTTC.

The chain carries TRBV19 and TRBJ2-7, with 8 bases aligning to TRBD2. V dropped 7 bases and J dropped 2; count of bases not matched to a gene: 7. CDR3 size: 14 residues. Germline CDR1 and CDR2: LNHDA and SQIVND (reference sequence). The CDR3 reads CASTARGGPYEQYF. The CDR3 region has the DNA TGTGCCAGTACCGCTCGCGGGGGGCCCTACGAGCAGTACTTC.

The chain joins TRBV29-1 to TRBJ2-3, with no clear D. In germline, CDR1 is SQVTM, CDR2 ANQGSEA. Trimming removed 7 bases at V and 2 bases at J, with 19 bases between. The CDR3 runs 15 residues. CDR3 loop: CSGGTLGGITDTQYF. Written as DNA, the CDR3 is TGCAGCGGCGGTACCCTGGGCGGCATCACAGATACGCAGTATTTT.

CDR3 nucleotide sequence: TGTGCCAGCAGCCCGTTGGGGAACCACGAGCAGTACTTC. This codes for CASSPLGNHEQYF. V and J are TRBV27 and TRBJ2-7; no firm D call. The CDR3 extends over 13 amino acids. V dropped 6 bases and J dropped 5 bases, with 14 bases sitting between them. The germline CDR1 and CDR2 sequences are MNHEY and SMNVEV (reference sequence).

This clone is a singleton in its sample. CDR3 amino acids: CASSVQPTVGAFNTEAFF. As DNA, the CDR3 is TGTGCCAGCAGCGTACAACCGACAGTCGGAGCCTTTAACACTGAAGCTTTCTTT. The chain employs TRBV9 and TRBJ1-1; TRBD1 is a possible D gene (5 bases). Germline V CDR1 and CDR2: SGDLS, YYNGEE. The CDR3 covers 18 residues. V was clipped by 1 base and J by 2 bases, with 21 bases between them.

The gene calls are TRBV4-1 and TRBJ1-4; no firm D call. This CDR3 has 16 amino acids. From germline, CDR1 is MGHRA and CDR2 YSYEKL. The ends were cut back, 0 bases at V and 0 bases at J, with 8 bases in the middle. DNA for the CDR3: TGCGCCAGCAGCCAAGATCTGGGAGCAACTAATGAAAAACTGTTTTTT. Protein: CASSQDLGATNEKLFF.

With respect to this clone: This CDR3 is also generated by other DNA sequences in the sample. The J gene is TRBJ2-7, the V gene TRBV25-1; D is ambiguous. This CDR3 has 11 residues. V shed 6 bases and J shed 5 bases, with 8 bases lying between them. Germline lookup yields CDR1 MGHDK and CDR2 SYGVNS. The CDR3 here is CASSPGHEQYF. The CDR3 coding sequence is TGTGCCAGCAGCCCCGGGCACGAGCAGTACTTC.

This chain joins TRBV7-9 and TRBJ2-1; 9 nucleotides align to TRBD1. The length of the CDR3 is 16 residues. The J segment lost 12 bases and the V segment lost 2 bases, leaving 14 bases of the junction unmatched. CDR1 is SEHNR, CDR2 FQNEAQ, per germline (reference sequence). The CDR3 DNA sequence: TGTGCCAGCAGCTTAAGGGGACAGGGATTAATTGTTGGGCAGTTCTTC. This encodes CASSLRGQGLIVGQFF.

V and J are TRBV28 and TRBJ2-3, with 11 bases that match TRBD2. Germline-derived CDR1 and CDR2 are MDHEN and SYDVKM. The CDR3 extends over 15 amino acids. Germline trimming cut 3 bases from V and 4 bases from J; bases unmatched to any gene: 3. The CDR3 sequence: CASSLVAGGPDTQYF. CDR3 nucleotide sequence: TGTGCCAGCAGTTTGGTAGCGGGAGGGCCAGATACGCAGTATTTT.

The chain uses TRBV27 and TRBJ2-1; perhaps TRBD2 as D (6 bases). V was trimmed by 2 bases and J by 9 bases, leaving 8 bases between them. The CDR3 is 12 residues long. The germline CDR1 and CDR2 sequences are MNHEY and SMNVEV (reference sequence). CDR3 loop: CASSLIGGEQFF. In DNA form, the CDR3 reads TGTGCCAGCAGTTTAATCGGGGGTGAGCAGTTCTTC.

In DNA form, the CDR3 reads TGTGCCAGCAGCTATGGGACCGAAGCCTACGAGCAGTACTTC. Its translation is CASSYGTEAYEQYF. J is TRBJ2-7 and V is TRBV11-2; D may be TRBD1 or TRBD2 (5 bases each). This CDR3 contains 14 residues. CDR1 and CDR2 from the germline V gene are SGHAT and FQNNGV. The V end was cut by 4 bases, the J end by 2 bases, with 12 bases between. The entire variable domain, with the rest obtained from reference TRBV11-2 and TRBJ2-7, is as follows: EAGVAQSPRYKIIEKRQSVAFWCNPISGHATLYWYQQILGQGPKLLIQFQNNGVVDDSQLPKDRFSAERLKGVDSTLKIQPAKLEDSAVYLCASSYGTEAYEQYFGPGTRLTVT.

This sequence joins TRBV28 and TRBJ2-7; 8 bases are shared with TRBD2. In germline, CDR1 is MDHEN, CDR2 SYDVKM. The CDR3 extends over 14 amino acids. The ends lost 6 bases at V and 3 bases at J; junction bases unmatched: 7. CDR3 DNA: TGTGCCAGCAGGCCGACTGGGACTAGCTACGAGCAGTACTTC. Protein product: CASRPTGTSYEQYF. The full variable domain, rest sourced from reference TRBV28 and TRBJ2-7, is DVKVTQSSRYLVKRTGEKVFLECVQDMDHENMFWYRQDPGLGLRLIYFSYDVKMKEKGDIPEGYSVSREKKERFSLILESASTNQTSMYLCASRPTGTSYEQYFGPGTRLTVT.

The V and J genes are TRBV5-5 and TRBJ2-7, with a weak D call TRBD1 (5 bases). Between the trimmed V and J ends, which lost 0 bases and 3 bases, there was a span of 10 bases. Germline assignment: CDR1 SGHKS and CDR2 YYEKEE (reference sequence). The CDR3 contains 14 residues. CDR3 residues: CASSLEQGFYEQYF. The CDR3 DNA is TGTGCCAGCAGCTTGGAGCAGGGATTCTACGAGCAGTACTTC. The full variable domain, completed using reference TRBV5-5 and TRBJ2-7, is DAGVTQSPTHLIKTRGQQVTLRCSPISGHKSVSWYQQVLGQGPQFIFQYYEKEERGRGNFPDRFSARQFPNYSSELNVNALLLGDSALYLCASSLEQGFYEQYFGPGTRLTVT.

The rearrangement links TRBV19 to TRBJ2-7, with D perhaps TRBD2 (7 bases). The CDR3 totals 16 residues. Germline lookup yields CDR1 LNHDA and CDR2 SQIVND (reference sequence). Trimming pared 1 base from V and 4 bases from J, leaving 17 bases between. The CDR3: CASSIGSPGGLYEQYF. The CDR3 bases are TGTGCCAGTAGTATAGGATCTCCGGGGGGCTTGTACGAGCAGTACTTC.

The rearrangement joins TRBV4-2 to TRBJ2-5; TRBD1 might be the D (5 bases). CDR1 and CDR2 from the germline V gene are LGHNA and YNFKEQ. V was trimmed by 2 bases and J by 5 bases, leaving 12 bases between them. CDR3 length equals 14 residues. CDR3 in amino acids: CASSQWGVLETQYF. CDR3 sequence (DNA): TGTGCCAGCAGCCAATGGGGCGTTCTGGAGACCCAGTACTTC.